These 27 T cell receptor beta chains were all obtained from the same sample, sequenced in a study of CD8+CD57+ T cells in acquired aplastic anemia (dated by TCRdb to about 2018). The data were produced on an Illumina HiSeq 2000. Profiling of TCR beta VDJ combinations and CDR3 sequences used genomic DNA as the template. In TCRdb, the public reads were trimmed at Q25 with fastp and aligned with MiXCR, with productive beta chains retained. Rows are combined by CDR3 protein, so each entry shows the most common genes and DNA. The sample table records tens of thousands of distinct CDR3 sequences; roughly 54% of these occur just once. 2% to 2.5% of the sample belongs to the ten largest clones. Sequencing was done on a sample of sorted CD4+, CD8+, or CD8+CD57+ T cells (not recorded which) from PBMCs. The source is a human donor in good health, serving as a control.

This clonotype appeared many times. The CDR3 here is CACNGQGGSPLHF. The CDR3 DNA follows: TGTGCCTGCAATGGACAGGGTGGTTCACCCCTCCACTTT. The gene calls are TRBV30 and TRBJ1-6, with TRBD1 matching over 8 bases. The CDR3 covers 13 residues. V lost 6 bases, J lost 9 bases, and 7 bases stayed unmatched. The germline V gene encodes CDR1 GTSNPN and CDR2 SVGIG (reference sequence).

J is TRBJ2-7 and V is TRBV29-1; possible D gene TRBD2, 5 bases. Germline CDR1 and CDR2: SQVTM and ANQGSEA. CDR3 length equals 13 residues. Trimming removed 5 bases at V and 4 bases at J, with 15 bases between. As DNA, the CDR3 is TGCAGCGTTAAAGCCGGGATTAATTACGAGCAGTACTTC. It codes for CSVKAGINYEQYF.

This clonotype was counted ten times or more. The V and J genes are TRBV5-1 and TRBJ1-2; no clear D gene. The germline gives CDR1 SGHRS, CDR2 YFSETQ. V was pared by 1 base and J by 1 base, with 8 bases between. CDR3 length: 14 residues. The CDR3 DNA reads TGCGCCAGCAGCTTGTTCCAGAGTAACTATGGCTACACCTTC. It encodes CASSLFQSNYGYTF.

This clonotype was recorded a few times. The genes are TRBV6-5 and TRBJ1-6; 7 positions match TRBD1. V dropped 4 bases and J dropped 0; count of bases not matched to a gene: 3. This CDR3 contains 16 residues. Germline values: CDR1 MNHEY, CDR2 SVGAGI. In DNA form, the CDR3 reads TGTGCCAGCAGTTCGACAGGGACCTCCTATAATTCACCCCTCCACTTT. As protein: CASSSTGTSYNSPLHF.

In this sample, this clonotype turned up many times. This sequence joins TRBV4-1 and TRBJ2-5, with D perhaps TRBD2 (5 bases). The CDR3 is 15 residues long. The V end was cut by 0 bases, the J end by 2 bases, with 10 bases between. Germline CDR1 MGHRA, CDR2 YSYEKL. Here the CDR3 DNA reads TGCGCCAGCAGCCAAGATCGCAGCGGACAAGAGACCCAGTACTTC. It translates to CASSQDRSGQETQYF.

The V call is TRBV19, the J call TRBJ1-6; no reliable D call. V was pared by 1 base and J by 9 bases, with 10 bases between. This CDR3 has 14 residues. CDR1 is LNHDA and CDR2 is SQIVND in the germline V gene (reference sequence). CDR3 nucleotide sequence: TGTGCCAGTAGTATAGGGGGTGCGGGTTCACCCCTCCACTTT. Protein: CASSIGGAGSPLHF.

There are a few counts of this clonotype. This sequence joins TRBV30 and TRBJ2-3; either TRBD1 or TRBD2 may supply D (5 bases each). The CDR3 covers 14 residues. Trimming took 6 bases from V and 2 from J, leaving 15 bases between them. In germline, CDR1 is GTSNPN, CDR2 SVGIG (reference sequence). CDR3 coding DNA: TGTGCCTGTTCCGGGACGGTTTTCACAGATACGCAGTATTTT. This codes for CACSGTVFTDTQYF.

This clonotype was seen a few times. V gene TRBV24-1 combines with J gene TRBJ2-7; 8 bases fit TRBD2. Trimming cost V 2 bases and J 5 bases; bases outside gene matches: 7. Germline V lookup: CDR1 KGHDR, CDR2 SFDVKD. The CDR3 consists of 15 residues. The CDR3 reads CATSDSGREDHEQYF. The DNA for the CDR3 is TGTGCCACCAGTGATTCAGGGCGGGAGGACCACGAGCAGTACTTC.

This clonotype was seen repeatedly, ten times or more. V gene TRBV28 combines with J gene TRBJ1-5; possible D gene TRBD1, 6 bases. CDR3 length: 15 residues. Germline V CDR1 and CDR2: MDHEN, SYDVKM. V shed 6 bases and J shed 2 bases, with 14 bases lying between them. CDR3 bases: TGTGCCAGCAGGCCGGACAGCAAGCGCAATCAGCCCCAGCATTTT. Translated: CASRPDSKRNQPQHF.

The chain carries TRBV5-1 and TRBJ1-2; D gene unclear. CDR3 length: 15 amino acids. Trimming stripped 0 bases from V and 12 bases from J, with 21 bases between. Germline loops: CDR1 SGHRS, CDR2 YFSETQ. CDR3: CASSLDGQLISGNTF. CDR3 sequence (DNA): TGCGCCAGCAGCTTGGACGGGCAGCTGATCTCTGGAAACACCTTC.

CDR3 nucleotide sequence: TGCAGCAGTGAAAAGGGGAGCTCCTATAATTCACCCCTCCACTTT. Its translation is CSSEKGSSYNSPLHF. The chain is built from TRBV29-1 and TRBJ1-6; maybe TRBD1 (5 bases). CDR3 size: 15 residues. Trimming removed 8 bases at V and 0 bases at J, with 14 bases between. Germline lookup yields CDR1 SQVTM and CDR2 ANQGSEA.

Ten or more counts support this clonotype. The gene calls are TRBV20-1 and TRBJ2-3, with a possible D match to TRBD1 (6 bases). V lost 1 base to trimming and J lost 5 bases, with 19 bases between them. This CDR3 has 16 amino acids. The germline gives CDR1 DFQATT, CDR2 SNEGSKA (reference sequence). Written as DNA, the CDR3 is TGCAGTGCTAGAGGGGGGCGCGGCTTTGCCGGAGATACGCAGTATTTT. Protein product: CSARGGRGFAGDTQYF.

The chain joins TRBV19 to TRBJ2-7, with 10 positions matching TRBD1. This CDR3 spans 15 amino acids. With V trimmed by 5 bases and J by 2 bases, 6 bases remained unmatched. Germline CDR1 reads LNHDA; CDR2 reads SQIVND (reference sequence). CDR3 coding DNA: TGTGCCAGTAGTTCCGGGACAGGGGCTGCCTACGAGCAGTACTTC. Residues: CASSSGTGAAYEQYF.

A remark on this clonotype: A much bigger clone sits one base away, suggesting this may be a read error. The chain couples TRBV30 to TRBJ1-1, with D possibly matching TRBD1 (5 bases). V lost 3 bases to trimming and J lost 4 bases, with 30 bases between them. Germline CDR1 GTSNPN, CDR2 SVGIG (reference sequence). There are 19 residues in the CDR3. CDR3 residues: CAWRRMVPGRRTPSTEAFF. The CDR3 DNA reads TGTGCCTGGAGAAGGATGGTTCCGGGACGGAGGACACCAAGCACTGAAGCTTTCTTT.

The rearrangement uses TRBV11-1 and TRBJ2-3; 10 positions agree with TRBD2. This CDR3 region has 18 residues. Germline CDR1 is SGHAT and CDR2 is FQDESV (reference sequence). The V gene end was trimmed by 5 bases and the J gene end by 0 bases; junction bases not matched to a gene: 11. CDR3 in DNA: TGTGCCAGCAGCCAGCTAGCGGGGGTGATCATTAGCACAGATACGCAGTATTTT. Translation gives CASSQLAGVIISTDTQYF.

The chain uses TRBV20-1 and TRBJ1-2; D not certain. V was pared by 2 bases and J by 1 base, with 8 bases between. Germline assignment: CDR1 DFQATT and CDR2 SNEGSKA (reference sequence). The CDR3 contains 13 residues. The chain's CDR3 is CSARPQYNYGYTF. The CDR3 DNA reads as TGCAGTGCTAGACCACAGTATAACTATGGCTACACCTTC.

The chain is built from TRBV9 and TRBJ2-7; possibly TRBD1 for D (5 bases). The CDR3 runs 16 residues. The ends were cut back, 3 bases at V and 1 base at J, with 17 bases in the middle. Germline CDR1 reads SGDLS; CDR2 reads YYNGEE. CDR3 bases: TGTGCCAGCAGCGCCCGGGCCGCAGGGTTGTCCTACGAGCAGTACTTC. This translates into CASSARAAGLSYEQYF.

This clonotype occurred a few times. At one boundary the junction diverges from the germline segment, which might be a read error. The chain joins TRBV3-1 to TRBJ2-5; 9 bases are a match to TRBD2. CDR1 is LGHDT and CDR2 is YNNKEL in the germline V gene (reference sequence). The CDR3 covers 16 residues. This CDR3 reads CASSQDGTSRQETRYF. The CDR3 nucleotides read TGTGCCAGCAGCCAAGATGGGACTAGCCGACAAGAGACCCGGTACTTC.

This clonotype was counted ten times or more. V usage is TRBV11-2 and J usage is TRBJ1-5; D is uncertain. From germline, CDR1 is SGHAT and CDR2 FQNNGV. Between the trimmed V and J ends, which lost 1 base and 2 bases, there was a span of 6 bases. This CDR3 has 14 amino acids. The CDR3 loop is CASSLAGRNQPQHF. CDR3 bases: TGTGCCAGCAGCTTAGCAGGTCGCAATCAGCCCCAGCATTTT.

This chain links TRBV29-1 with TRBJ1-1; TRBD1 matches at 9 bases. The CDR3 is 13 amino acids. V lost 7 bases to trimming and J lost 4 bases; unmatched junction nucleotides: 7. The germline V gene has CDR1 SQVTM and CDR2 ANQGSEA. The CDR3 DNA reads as TGCAGCGCACTACAGGGGGCGGGCACTGAAGCTTTCTTT. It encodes CSALQGAGTEAFF.

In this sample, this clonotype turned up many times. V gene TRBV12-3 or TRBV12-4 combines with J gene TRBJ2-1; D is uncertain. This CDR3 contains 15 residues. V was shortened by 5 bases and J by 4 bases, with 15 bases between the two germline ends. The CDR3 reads CASSILGAFYNEQFF. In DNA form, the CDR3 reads TGTGCCAGCAGTATTCTGGGCGCGTTTTACAATGAGCAGTTCTTC.

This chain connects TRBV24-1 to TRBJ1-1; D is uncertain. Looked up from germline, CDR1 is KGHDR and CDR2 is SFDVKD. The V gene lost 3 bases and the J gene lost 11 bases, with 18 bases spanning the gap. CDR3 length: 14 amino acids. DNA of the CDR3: TGTGCCACCAGTGATCCCGCCCGACCAACTCGGGCTTTCTTT. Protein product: CATSDPARPTRAFF.

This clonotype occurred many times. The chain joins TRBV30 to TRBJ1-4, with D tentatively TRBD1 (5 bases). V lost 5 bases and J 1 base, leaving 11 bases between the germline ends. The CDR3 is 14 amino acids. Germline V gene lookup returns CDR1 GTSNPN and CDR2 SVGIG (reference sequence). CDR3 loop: CAWDIGQTNEKLFF. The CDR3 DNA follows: TGTGCCTGGGACATAGGACAAACTAATGAAAAACTGTTTTTT.

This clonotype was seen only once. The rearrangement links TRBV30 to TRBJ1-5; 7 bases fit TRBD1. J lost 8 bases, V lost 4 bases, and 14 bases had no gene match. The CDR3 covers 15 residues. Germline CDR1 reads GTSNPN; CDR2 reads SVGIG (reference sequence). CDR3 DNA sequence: TGTGCCTGGAAGAGGTCGGTGCAGGGGGAAGAGCCCCAGCATTTT. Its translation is CAWKRSVQGEEPQHF.

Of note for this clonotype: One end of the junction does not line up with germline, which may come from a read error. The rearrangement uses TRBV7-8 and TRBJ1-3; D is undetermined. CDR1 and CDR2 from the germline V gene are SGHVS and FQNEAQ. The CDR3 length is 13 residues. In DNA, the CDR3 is TGTGCCAGCAGCTTAGGGCGTGGGGTGGGTGATGCCTTT. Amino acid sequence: CASSLGRGVGDAF.

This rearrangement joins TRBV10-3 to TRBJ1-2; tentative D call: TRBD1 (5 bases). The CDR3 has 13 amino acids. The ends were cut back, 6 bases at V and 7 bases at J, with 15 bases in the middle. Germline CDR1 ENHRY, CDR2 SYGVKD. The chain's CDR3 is CAISGAGGSGYTF. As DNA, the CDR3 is TGTGCCATCAGCGGTGCTGGGGGTTCTGGCTACACCTTC.

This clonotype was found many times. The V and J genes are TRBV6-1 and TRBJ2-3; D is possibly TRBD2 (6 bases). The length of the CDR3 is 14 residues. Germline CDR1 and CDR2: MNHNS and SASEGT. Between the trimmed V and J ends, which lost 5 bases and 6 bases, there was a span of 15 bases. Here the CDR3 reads CASSPRRESDTQYF. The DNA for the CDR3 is TGTGCCAGCAGTCCCCGCCGGGAGTCCGATACGCAGTATTTT.